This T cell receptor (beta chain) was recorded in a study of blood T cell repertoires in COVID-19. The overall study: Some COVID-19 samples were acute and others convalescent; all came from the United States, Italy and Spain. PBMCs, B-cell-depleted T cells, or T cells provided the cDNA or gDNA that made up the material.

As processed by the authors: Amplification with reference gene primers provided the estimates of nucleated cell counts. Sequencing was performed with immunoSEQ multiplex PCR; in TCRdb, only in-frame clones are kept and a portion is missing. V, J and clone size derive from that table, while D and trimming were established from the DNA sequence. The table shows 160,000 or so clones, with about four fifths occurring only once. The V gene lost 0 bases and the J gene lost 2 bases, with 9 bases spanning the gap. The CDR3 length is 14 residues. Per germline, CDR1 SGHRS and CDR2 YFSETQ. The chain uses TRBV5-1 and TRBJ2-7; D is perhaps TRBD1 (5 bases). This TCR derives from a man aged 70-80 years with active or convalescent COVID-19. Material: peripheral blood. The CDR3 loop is CASSLAQVPYEQYF. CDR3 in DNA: TGCGCCAGCAGCTTGGCACAGGTCCCCTACGAGCAGTACTTC.